This T cell receptor (beta chain) was retrieved from a study of T cells after yellow fever vaccination. Per germline, CDR1 MNHEY and CDR2 SVGEGT. This CDR3 spans 13 amino acids. The ends were cut back, 6 bases at V and 6 bases at J, with 14 bases in the middle. MiXCR, applied by TCRdb to the 5' RACE reads, yields one record per CDR3 protein. The sample has 600,000 to 750,000 distinct CDR3 sequences, roughly an eighth seen once; the top ten hold about 15%. This clonotype was seen a few times. This chain uses TRBV6-2 or TRBV6-3 with TRBJ1-1; perhaps TRBD1 as D (6 bases). This TCR came from a man aged 25-45 years who received the YFV17D yellow fever vaccine. Sequencing used PBMCs, obtained on the day of the yellow fever booster vaccination. CDR3 residues: CASSTGYAAEAFF. The CDR3 region has the DNA TGTGCCAGCAGCACAGGGTACGCAGCTGAAGCTTTCTTT.